The present TCR beta chain was sequenced within a study of T cells after yellow fever vaccination. Background on the study: Preparation used SMART-Seq v4 Ultra Low Input for the low-cell-number fractions. Whole-study findings and limits: Most primary-vaccination clones reappeared after the booster (about 97% CD4, approximately 88% CD8). FACS-sorted repertoires could harbor abundant contaminating bulk-population clonotypes.

With regard to this clonotype: Its antigen is as yet unknown.

Trimming shortened V by 3 bases and J by 0 bases, and 9 bases separated the two germline ends. Germline V gene sequence: CDR1 SGDLS, CDR2 YYNGEE. This CDR3 is built from 15 residues. TCRdb reprocessed the 5' RACE reads with MiXCR, giving one entry per CDR3 protein. The sample consists of under 200,000 distinct CDR3 sequences, roughly 11% of them appearing once. The V gene is TRBV9, the J gene TRBJ2-2; D ambiguous. The specimen was CD8+ T cells sorted from PBMCs, collected 15 days after the yellow fever booster vaccination. The origin of this receptor is a man between 18 and 35 years old who received the YFV17D yellow fever vaccine. Written as DNA, the CDR3 is TGTGCCAGCAGCGCTCAAGCCTCGAACACCGGGGAGCTGTTTTTT. Translated: CASSAQASNTGELFF.